Below are 23 T cell receptor beta chains sequenced from a single sample in a study of blood T cell repertoires in COVID-19. Measured with immunoSEQ multiplex PCR; TCRdb has only the in-frame clones, and not every one. The sample holds roughly 190,000 clones; 84% are singletons and the top ten take approximately 3%. The sample taken for sequencing was PBMCs or T cells enriched from blood (not recorded which). Receptors originate from a woman in her twenties or thirties who had been exposed to COVID-19.

The chain links TRBV30 to TRBJ2-7; D call uncertain. The ends were cut back, 2 bases at V and 1 base at J, with 18 bases in the middle. Germline loops: CDR1 GTSNPN, CDR2 SVGIG (reference sequence). This CDR3 contains 16 residues. The CDR3 loop reads CAWSFLRRIFSYEQYF. The DNA for the CDR3 is TGTGCCTGGAGTTTCCTCAGGCGCATTTTTTCCTACGAGCAGTACTTC.

In DNA, the CDR3 is TGTGCCAGCAGCCCGAGAGGGCCCGGCTACACCTTC. Translating gives CASSPRGPGYTF. The genes are TRBV11-2 and TRBJ1-2; D is undetermined. Germline-derived CDR1 and CDR2 are SGHAT and FQNNGV. This CDR3 spans 12 amino acids. V shed 5 bases and J shed 8 bases, with 12 bases lying between them.

The chain uses TRBV6-5 and TRBJ2-3; 8 bases map to TRBD2. Germline lookup yields CDR1 MNHEY and CDR2 SVGAGI. The CDR3 totals 14 residues. The CDR3 bases are TGTGCGTGTGCACTAGCGGCCCCTACAGATACGCAGTATTTT. Translated, it gives CACALAAPTDTQYF.

V and J are TRBV5-1 and TRBJ1-2; D may be TRBD1 (5 bases). There are 13 residues in the CDR3. V was cut by 3 bases and J by 8 bases, with 14 bases left in between. CDR1 is SGHRS, CDR2 YFSETQ, per germline. The CDR3 spells CASSSLSREGYTF. For the CDR3, the DNA is TGCGCCAGCAGCTCACTTAGCAGGGAAGGCTACACCTTC.

This sequence joins TRBV18 and TRBJ2-1, with 9 bases lining up with TRBD1. Germline V gives CDR1 KGHSH, CDR2 LQKENI. The CDR3 runs 15 residues. Trimming cost V 6 bases and J 8 bases; bases outside gene matches: 11. The CDR3 loop reads CASSRRDRAGDEQFF. The CDR3 DNA follows: TGTGCCAGCTCGCGCCGGGACAGGGCGGGCGATGAGCAGTTCTTC.

This rearrangement joins TRBV14 to TRBJ1-1; D gene ambiguous. The CDR3 covers 14 residues. Germline V gives CDR1 SGHDN, CDR2 FVKESK. V was pared by 2 bases and J by 5 bases, with 12 bases between. CDR3 DNA: TGTGCCAGCAGCCAAAGCGGGCGGCGAACTGAAGCTTTCTTT. Translation gives CASSQSGRRTEAFF.

This sequence joins TRBV5-1 and TRBJ1-3; perhaps TRBD1 as D (5 bases). Trimming shortened V by 2 bases and J by 4 bases, and 13 bases separated the two germline ends. CDR1 SGHRS and CDR2 YFSETQ come from the germline V gene. This CDR3 is 15 amino acids long. This CDR3 reads CASSFGGTNGNTIYF. CDR3 nucleotide sequence: TGCGCCAGCAGCTTTGGGGGGACTAACGGAAACACCATATATTTT.

V gene TRBV3-1 (or the pseudogene TRBV3-2) combines with J gene TRBJ2-5; D is perhaps TRBD1 (5 bases). Germline CDR1 is LGHDT and CDR2 is YNNKEL (reference sequence). Between the trimmed V and J ends, which lost 6 bases and 5 bases, there was a span of 22 bases. There are 16 residues in the CDR3. This CDR3 is CASRHSARGYGETQYF. DNA of the CDR3: TGTGCCAGCAGACACTCCGCTAGGGGTTATGGGGAGACCCAGTACTTC.

V gene TRBV5-8 combines with J gene TRBJ1-1; D is unclear. CDR3 length equals 14 residues. V was pared by 0 bases and J by 3 bases, with 9 bases between. Germline CDR1 SGHTS, CDR2 YDEGEE. The CDR3 reads CASSLDSVYTEAFF. For the CDR3, the DNA is TGTGCCAGCAGCTTGGATTCGGTTTACACTGAAGCTTTCTTT.

The genes are TRBV4-3 and TRBJ2-3; D perhaps matches TRBD2 (7 bases). CDR1 is LGHNA, CDR2 YSLEER, per germline. V lost 0 bases to trimming and J lost 2 bases, with 15 bases between them. This CDR3 has 17 amino acids. The CDR3 spells CASSQETAGAFTDTQYF. Here the CDR3 DNA reads TGCGCCAGCAGCCAAGAAACGGCGGGGGCCTTCACAGATACGCAGTATTTT.

The V and J genes are TRBV11-2 and TRBJ2-1, with 7 bases aligning to TRBD1. Germline-derived CDR1 and CDR2 are SGHAT and FQNNGV. V was clipped by 7 bases and J by 0 bases; unmatched bases: 9. This CDR3 comprises 16 residues. The CDR3 DNA follows: TGTGCCAGCACCCGAGGGACAGCAAGCTCCTACAATGAGCAGTTCTTC. This translates into CASTRGTASSYNEQFF.

The rearrangement joins TRBV19 to TRBJ1-6; D unclear. V was trimmed by 5 bases and J by 7 bases, leaving 6 bases between them. Germline CDR1 LNHDA, CDR2 SQIVND (reference sequence). The CDR3 spans 12 residues. The CDR3 region is CASSLTNSPLHF. CDR3 nucleotide sequence: TGTGCCAGTAGTCTGACAAATTCACCCCTCCACTTT.

The chain carries TRBV7-8 and TRBJ1-6; 9 bases agree with TRBD1. V lost 5 bases, J lost 7 bases, and 9 bases stayed unmatched. The CDR3 is 16 residues long. Germline V gene lookup returns CDR1 SGHVS and CDR2 FQNEAQ. The CDR3 protein is CASSRLRGQGNSPLHF. Here the CDR3 DNA reads TGTGCCAGCAGCCGATTACGAGGACAGGGGAATTCACCCCTCCACTTT.

The CDR3, as DNA: TGTGCCAGCGCCCCGGGAGCAGATACGCAGTATTTT. This translates into CASAPGADTQYF. The rearrangement links TRBV19 to TRBJ2-3; possible D gene TRBD2, 6 bases. This CDR3 spans 12 amino acids. CDR1 and CDR2 (germline): LNHDA, SQIVND (reference sequence). The V gene lost 9 bases and the J gene lost 4 bases, with 11 bases spanning the gap.

The V gene is TRBV4-1, the J gene TRBJ2-7, with a tentative D call TRBD1 (6 bases). The CDR3 extends over 14 amino acids. Trimming left V 2 bases short and J 0 bases short, with 8 bases between. Germline assignment: CDR1 MGHRA and CDR2 YSYEKL. The CDR3 nucleotides are TGCGCCAGCAGCCAACGGGACATCTCCTACGAGCAGTACTTC. Amino acids: CASSQRDISYEQYF.

The rearrangement links TRBV12-5 to TRBJ2-5; TRBD1 aligns across 11 bases. Germline V gene data show CDR1 as LGHNT and CDR2 as FRNRAP. CDR3 length equals 16 residues. Trimming cost V 7 bases and J 2 bases; bases outside gene matches: 9. The CDR3 nucleotides are TGTGCTAGTGACCCTTGGGACAGGGGGTCTCAAGAGACCCAGTACTTC. It translates to CASDPWDRGSQETQYF.

This clone was found a few times. V and J are TRBV11-2 and TRBJ1-3, with D unclear. The CDR3 extends over 11 amino acids. V was pared by 6 bases and J by 3 bases, with 3 bases between. Looked up from germline, CDR1 is SGHAT and CDR2 is FQNNGV. The CDR3 nucleotides read TGTGCCAGCAGTTATGGAAACACCATATATTTT. It yields the protein CASSYGNTIYF.

This chain links TRBV29-1 with TRBJ2-3, with 11 nucleotides matching TRBD2. The CDR3 runs to 15 residues. Germline lookup yields CDR1 SQVTM and CDR2 ANQGSEA. V shed 3 bases and J 2 bases; nucleotides not matched to a gene: 4. CDR3 in DNA: TGCAGCGTTGATGGGACTAGCGGTTTCACAGATACGCAGTATTTT. It encodes CSVDGTSGFTDTQYF.

The V gene is TRBV7-8, the J gene TRBJ2-7, with 8 bases aligning to TRBD1. In germline, CDR1 is SGHVS, CDR2 FQNEAQ. With V trimmed by 6 bases and J by 2 bases, 15 bases remained unmatched. The CDR3 has 17 residues. CDR3 region: CASRPSDRGHLAYEQYF. CDR3 nucleotide sequence: TGTGCCAGCAGACCCAGCGACAGGGGTCACCTCGCCTACGAGCAGTACTTC.

The J gene is TRBJ2-7, the V gene TRBV10-3; a possible D gene is TRBD1 (6 bases). The CDR3 length is 12 residues. Germline CDR1 is ENHRY and CDR2 is SYGVKD. The V end was cut by 2 bases, the J end by 7 bases, with 9 bases between. The CDR3 DNA reads TGTGCCATCAGTGAGCCCGACAGGGAGCAGTACTTC. It is translated as CAISEPDREQYF.

This chain joins TRBV5-1 and TRBJ2-7; TRBD1 is a possible D gene (6 bases). Trimming took off 6 bases at V and 0 bases at J, with 13 bases between the two ends. This CDR3 region has 14 residues. The V gene's germline CDR1 is SGHRS and CDR2 YFSETQ. CDR3 coding DNA: TGCGCCAGCAAGGGTGGACAGACCTCCTACGAGCAGTACTTC. It encodes CASKGGQTSYEQYF.

The chain uses TRBV10-3 and TRBJ2-3, with 9 bases aligning to TRBD2. With V trimmed by 0 bases and J by 6 bases, 7 bases remained unmatched. This CDR3 comprises 16 residues. Germline V gives CDR1 ENHRY, CDR2 SYGVKD. DNA for the CDR3: TGTGCCATCAGTGAGTCTGGTAGCGGGGGCCTTGATACGCAGTATTTT. Translation gives CAISESGSGGLDTQYF.

The chain has TRBV7-9 and TRBJ1-5; D gene unclear. This CDR3 region has 12 residues. Per germline, CDR1 SEHNR and CDR2 FQNEAQ (reference sequence). Trimming left V 4 bases short and J 6 bases short, with 7 bases between. The CDR3 sequence is CASSYPSQPQHF. The CDR3 DNA reads as TGTGCCAGCAGCTATCCCAGTCAGCCCCAGCATTTT. Together with reference TRBV7-9 and TRBJ1-5, the CDR3 gives the full variable domain: DTGVSQNPRHKITKRGQNVTFRCDPISEHNRLYWYRQTLGQGPEFLTYFQNEAQLEKSRLLSDRFSAERPKGSFSTLEIQRTEQGDSAMYLCASSYPSQPQHFGDGTRLSIL.